These 19 T cell receptor beta chains were all obtained from the same sample, sequenced in a study of cytomegalovirus exposure and HLA in healthy donors. Use of 60 Vbeta and 13 Jbeta primers characterized the PCR. Method: immunoSEQ multiplex PCR; TCRdb's copy keeps in-frame clones and lacks some. In the table there are around 80,000 clones, approximately 66% of which are singletons. Sequencing was performed on PBMCs. Receptor source: a male donor in good health and CMV-seropositive.

The chain has TRBV9 and TRBJ1-1; D not resolved. Trimming pared 3 bases from V and 0 bases from J, leaving 12 bases between. Germline V gene lookup returns CDR1 SGDLS and CDR2 YYNGEE. The CDR3 extends over 15 amino acids. The CDR3 sequence is CASSAPEDMNTEAFF. The CDR3 bases are TGTGCCAGCAGCGCTCCCGAGGATATGAACACTGAAGCTTTCTTT.

The rearrangement joins TRBV5-6 to TRBJ2-7, with 10 bases fitting TRBD2. The CDR3 is made up of 15 amino acids. From germline, CDR1 is SGHDT and CDR2 YYEEEE. The J segment lost 2 bases and the V segment lost 2 bases, leaving 4 bases of the junction unmatched. CDR3 coding DNA: TGTGCCAGCAGCTTCACTAGCGGGACCGCCTACGAGCAGTACTTC. Protein: CASSFTSGTAYEQYF.

This chain's CDR3 is CASSPRFGGNEQFF. In DNA form, the CDR3 reads TGTGCCAGCAGCCCCCGTTTTGGCGGCAATGAGCAGTTCTTC. The rearrangement links TRBV9 to TRBJ2-1, with D unresolved. V lost 4 bases, J lost 6 bases, and 14 bases lay in between. Germline V gene data show CDR1 as SGDLS and CDR2 as YYNGEE. CDR3 length: 14 amino acids.

The rearrangement links TRBV6-1 to TRBJ2-3, with 9 bases aligning to TRBD2. Germline CDR1 MNHNS, CDR2 SASEGT. The CDR3 length is 18 residues. V lost 4 bases to trimming and J lost 2 bases; unmatched junction nucleotides: 13. CDR3: CASSVLAGTSHSTDTQYF. Here the CDR3 DNA reads TGTGCCAGCAGTGTCCTAGCCGGGACTAGCCATTCCACAGATACGCAGTATTTT.

This sequence joins TRBV7-9 and TRBJ2-6; 11 bases line up with TRBD1. The CDR3 totals 17 residues. CDR1 is SEHNR and CDR2 is FQNEAQ in the germline V gene (reference sequence). Here the CDR3 reads CAFSRDRGIGGANVLTF. CDR3 nucleotides: TGTGCGTTTTCGAGGGACAGGGGGATAGGTGGGGCCAACGTCCTGACTTTC. Full variable domain (remainder filled in from reference TRBV7-9 and TRBJ2-6): DTGVSQNPRHKITKRGQNVTFRCDPISEHNRLYWYRQTLGQGPEFLTYFQNEAQLEKSRLLSDRFSAERPKGSFSTLEIQRTEQGDSAMYLCAFSRDRGIGGANVLTFGAGSRLTVL.

This sequence joins TRBV27 and TRBJ1-5, with D hard to call. The CDR3 is 13 residues long. Germline CDR1 and CDR2: MNHEY and SMNVEV (reference sequence). Trimming shortened V by 4 bases and J by 1 base, and 5 bases separated the two germline ends. The CDR3 reads CASSSVSNQPQHF. In DNA, the CDR3 is TGTGCCAGCAGTTCTGTGAGCAATCAGCCCCAGCATTTT.

This clone was found a few times. The chain joins TRBV7-3 to TRBJ2-3; D unclear. In germline, CDR1 is SGHTA, CDR2 FQGTGA. This CDR3 region has 14 residues. V shed 1 base and J shed 4 bases, with 9 bases lying between them. The CDR3: CASSLNPKPDTQYF. The CDR3 DNA sequence: TGTGCCAGCAGCTTAAACCCTAAACCAGATACGCAGTATTTT. The whole variable domain, remainder taken from reference TRBV7-3 and TRBJ2-3, is GAGVSQTPSNKVTEKGKYVELRCDPISGHTALYWYRQSLGQGPEFLIYFQGTGAADDSGLPNDRFFAVRPEGSVSTLKIQRTERGDSAVYLCASSLNPKPDTQYFGPGTRLTVL.

The rearrangement uses TRBV5-1 and TRBJ2-1; 7 positions agree with TRBD1. This CDR3 region has 16 residues. The germline V gene encodes CDR1 SGHRS and CDR2 YFSETQ. With 4 bases clipped from V and 3 bases from J, the junction kept 10 bases outside the gene matches. The CDR3 loop reads CASSLSGQRVYNEQFF. CDR3 DNA sequence: TGCGCCAGCAGCCTATCGGGACAGAGGGTCTACAATGAGCAGTTCTTC.

This clone has just a few counts. V is TRBV7-9 and J is TRBJ2-7, with 7 bases identical to TRBD1. The germline CDR1 and CDR2 sequences are SEHNR and FQNEAQ (reference sequence). This CDR3 region has 14 residues. J lost 3 bases, V lost 5 bases, and 7 bases had no gene match. The CDR3 DNA follows: TGTGCCAGCAGCGTACGACAGGGAAACTACGAGCAGTACTTC. It translates to CASSVRQGNYEQYF.

This clone occurred once. The V and J genes are TRBV7-6 and TRBJ2-7, with D possibly being TRBD1 (6 bases). CDR1 SGHVS and CDR2 FNYEAQ come from the germline V gene. The length of the CDR3 is 15 residues. V lost 2 bases, J lost 2 bases, and 13 bases lay in between. CDR3 in amino acids: CASSLWGQGPYEQYF. In DNA form, the CDR3 reads TGTGCCAGCAGCTTATGGGGTCAGGGGCCCTACGAGCAGTACTTC.

This clone has more than one count but fewer than ten. The rearrangement uses TRBV6-4 and TRBJ1-1; D is unresolved. Per the germline V gene, CDR1 is MRHNA and CDR2 is SNTAGT. Trimming cost V 5 bases and J 1 base, with 8 bases left between them. This CDR3 comprises 13 residues. This chain's CDR3 is CASSTVKNTEAFF. CDR3 sequence (DNA): TGTGCCAGCAGTACGGTAAAGAACACTGAAGCTTTCTTT.

V usage is TRBV28 and J usage is TRBJ2-5; TRBD1 agrees at 7 bases. The CDR3 has 16 amino acids. V dropped 3 bases and J dropped 5; count of bases not matched to a gene: 12. Germline V CDR1 and CDR2: MDHEN, SYDVKM. The CDR3 DNA is TGTGCCAGCAGTTTGTTGGGAAGACAGGGCTGGGAGACCCAGTACTTC. Translated: CASSLLGRQGWETQYF.

V and J are TRBV9 and TRBJ2-3; D is undetermined. Germline assignment: CDR1 SGDLS and CDR2 YYNGEE. The CDR3 has 14 amino acids. Trimming removed 4 bases at V and 2 bases at J, with 11 bases between. CDR3 DNA: TGTGCCAGCAGCCGGTCCACCTTCACAGATACGCAGTATTTT. Translating it yields CASSRSTFTDTQYF.

Only a few counts were recorded for this clone. The chain couples TRBV5-1 to TRBJ1-4, with TRBD1 matching over 8 bases. This CDR3 spans 16 amino acids. Germline loops: CDR1 SGHRS, CDR2 YFSETQ. The ends lost 2 bases at V and 10 bases at J; junction bases unmatched: 13. CDR3 sequence reads: CASSFEWGQAGGKLFF. The CDR3 coding sequence is TGCGCCAGCAGCTTTGAGTGGGGACAGGCAGGGGGAAAACTGTTTTTT.

A single count supports this clone. The chain is built from TRBV6-4 and TRBJ2-1; 9 bases map to TRBD2. CDR3 length: 17 residues. J lost 3 bases, V lost 4 bases, and 10 bases had no gene match. CDR1 and CDR2 from the germline V gene are MRHNA and SNTAGT. CDR3 bases: TGTGCCAGCAGTGCTACCCATTCTAGCGGGGTCTACAATGAGCAGTTCTTC. It translates to CASSATHSSGVYNEQFF.

The genes are TRBV27 and TRBJ1-2; D is unresolved. CDR1 is MNHEY and CDR2 is SMNVEV in the germline V gene (reference sequence). CDR3 size: 15 residues. The germline V and J ends were trimmed by 3 bases and 4 bases, with 15 bases remaining between them. The CDR3 here is CASSFGGSGSYGYTF. The CDR3 region has the DNA TGTGCCAGCAGTTTCGGAGGCTCGGGATCCTATGGCTACACCTTC.

The table lists this clone with a few counts. This rearrangement joins TRBV18 to TRBJ1-2, with D perhaps TRBD1 (5 bases). Germline CDR1 and CDR2: KGHSH and LQKENI. V lost 5 bases and J lost 2, with 21 bases in between. The length of the CDR3 is 17 residues. The DNA of the CDR3 is TGTGCCAGCTCAACCTCCTCCCCGGGGGAGGGAAACTATGGCTACACCTTC. Its translation: CASSTSSPGEGNYGYTF.

The table lists this clone with a few counts. This rearrangement joins TRBV2 to TRBJ2-2; 10 bases agree with TRBD2. With 6 bases clipped from V and 7 bases from J, the junction kept 2 bases outside the gene matches. The CDR3 runs to 13 residues. Germline V lookup: CDR1 SNHLY, CDR2 FYNNEI. The CDR3 reads CASSGLAVGELFF. The CDR3 coding sequence is TGTGCCAGCAGCGGACTAGCGGTCGGGGAGCTGTTTTTT. Full variable domain (missing parts from reference TRBV2 and TRBJ2-2): EPEVTQTPSHQVTQMGQEVILRCVPISNHLYFYWYRQILGQKVEFLVSFYNNEISEKSEIFDDQFSVERPDGSNFTLKIRSTKLEDSAMYFCASSGLAVGELFFGEGSRLTVL.

This clone was detected only a few times. This chain connects TRBV7-3 to TRBJ2-1, with D perhaps matching TRBD2 (6 bases). The germline V and J ends were trimmed by 1 base and 0 bases, with 16 bases remaining between them. The CDR3 has 18 amino acids. Germline-derived CDR1 and CDR2 are SGHTA and FQGTGA. CDR3 region: CASSLNPGTPSSYNEQFF. The CDR3 region has the DNA TGTGCCAGCAGCTTAAACCCCGGGACTCCGAGCTCCTACAATGAGCAGTTCTTC.